Listed below are T cell receptor beta chains from one sample, sequenced in a study of blood T cell repertoires in COVID-19. TCRdb's copy holds only in-frame clones and misses some; the assay was immunoSEQ multiplex PCR. The sample carries some 380,000 clones, roughly 87% recorded once. Sequenced input: PBMCs or T cells enriched from blood (not recorded which). The receptors derive from a woman in her thirties or forties with acute COVID-19. CDR3s include the opening cysteine and the closing phenylalanine or tryptophan. The D gene is left open where the match is weak. Some rows mark clone size as missing; the rest say once, few, many or name a class of expanded clone.

. | . | TRBJ2-1 | TRBV20-1 | TGCAGTGCTAGTGGGCTCAATGAGCAGTTCTTC | CSASGLNEQFF
once | TRBD1 | TRBJ1-6 | TRBV30 | TGTGCCTGGGCCCAGACAGGGAGGAATTCACCCCTCCACTTT | CAWAQTGRNSPLHF
. | TRBD1 | TRBJ1-2 | TRBV2 | TGTGCCAGCAGTGACAGGGGGAATTACTATGGCTACACCTTC | CASSDRGNYYGYTF
. | TRBD2 | TRBJ2-1 | TRBV18 | TGTGCCAGCTCACCAATACGGGGGGGCAATGAGCAGTTCTTC | CASSPIRGGNEQFF
. | TRBD1 | TRBJ1-6 | TRBV27 | TGTGCCAGCTCAAGACAGGGAACTAATTCACCCCTCCACTTT | CASSRQGTNSPLHF
. | . | TRBJ2-2 | TRBV7-9 | TGTGCCAGCAGCCCTGCTGCGGGCGGCCGGACCGGGGAGCTGTTTTTT | CASSPAAGGRTGELFF
. | . | TRBJ1-5 | TRBV28 | TGTGCAATACGGGGGGGTAGCAATCAGCCCCAGCATTTT | CAIRGGSNQPQHF
. | TRBD1 | TRBJ1-5 | TRBV19 | TGTGCCAGTGGCGGACAGGGGGCCTATCAGCCCCAGCATTTT | CASGGQGAYQPQHF
once | . | TRBJ1-5 | TRBV7-2 | TGTGCCAGCAGCTTACGGGATCGGCAGGATAGAGATAGCAATCAGCCCCAGCATTTT | CASSLRDRQDRDSNQPQHF
once | . | TRBJ1-4 | TRBV11-3 | TGTGCCATCCGTGGGGCAGTCACTAATGAAAAACTGTTTTTT | CAIRGAVTNEKLFF
few | . | TRBJ2-7 | TRBV27 | TGTGCCAGCAGTCCCCGGGGGGAAGGGGGAAGTCACTACGAGCAGTACTTC | CASSPRGEGGSHYEQYF
. | TRBD1 | TRBJ2-1 | TRBV2 | TGTGCCTCATCGGGACAGGGCAACTCCTACAATGAGCAGTTCTTC | CASSGQGNSYNEQFF
. | TRBD2 | TRBJ2-1 | TRBV3-1/TRBV3-2 | TGTGCCAGCAGCTCCTTGGGACTAGCGGTCATGGATGAGCAGTTCTTC | CASSSLGLAVMDEQFF
. | TRBD1 | TRBJ1-4 | TRBV4-2 | TGTGCCAGCAGCTACCAGGACAGGGAAAGAGAAAAACTGTTTTTT | CASSYQDREREKLFF
. | TRBD2 | TRBJ2-3 | TRBV5-4 | TGTGCCAGCAGCTTGAGGACTAGCGGGGTCACAGATACGCAGTATTTT | CASSLRTSGVTDTQYF
. | TRBD2 | TRBJ2-1 | TRBV6-5 | TGTGCCAGCAGAGGACTAGCTGACAATGAGCAGTTCTTC | CASRGLADNEQFF
. | . | TRBJ1-1 | TRBV10-2 | TGCGCCAGCGCGGAGGGAAGCACTGAAGCTTTCTTT | CASAEGSTEAFF
. | . | TRBJ1-2 | TRBV6-5 | TGTGCCAGCAGCCCCCGGGGGGCGGTTGGCTATGGCTACACCTTC | CASSPRGAVGYGYTF
. | TRBD1 | TRBJ2-3 | TRBV5-4 | TGTGCCAGCAGCTCCGGGACAGGGTTAAGAGATACGCAGTATTTT | CASSSGTGLRDTQYF
. | . | TRBJ2-5 | TRBV5-6 | TGTGCCAGCAGCTTGTTGCAGGGCAAGACCCAGTACTTC | CASSLLQGKTQYF
. | . | TRBJ1-3 | TRBV29-1 | TGCAGCGTTGAAGATGGTCTCAGGGGCCCGAACACCATATATTTT | CSVEDGLRGPNTIYF
few | . | TRBJ2-3 | TRBV19 | TGTGCCAGTAGCCGACAGATCACAGATACGCAGTATTTT | CASSRQITDTQYF
. | . | TRBJ1-5 | TRBV2 | TGTGCCAGCACTAAGGATGGGACATTCGGTCAGCCCCAGCATTTT | CASTKDGTFGQPQHF
. | TRBD1 | TRBJ1-6 | TRBV5-1 | TGCGCCAGCAGCTTGGGAGGGACAGGGGACTATAATTCACCCCTCCACTTT | CASSLGGTGDYNSPLHF
few | TRBD1 | TRBJ2-2 | TRBV27 | TGTGCCAAAGTTCTCCGGGACAGGGGATGGGACACCGGGGAGCTGTTTTTT | CAKVLRDRGWDTGELFF
. | TRBD1 | TRBJ1-2 | TRBV2 | TGTGCCAGCAATGGGGACAGCGTTAACTATGGCTACACCTTC | CASNGDSVNYGYTF
. | TRBD2 | TRBJ2-3 | TRBV5-1 | TGCGCCAGCAGCCTTAGAAGCGGGGGGAGCACAGATACGCAGTATTTT | CASSLRSGGSTDTQYF
. | . | TRBJ2-5 | TRBV11-2 | TGTGCCAGCAGCCCTAGGGGCAGTACAGAGACCCAGTACTTC | CASSPRGSTETQYF
. | TRBD2 | TRBJ2-3 | TRBV24-1 | TGTGCCACCAGTGATCAAACGGGACTAGCGGGCTCCACAGATACGCAGTATTTT | CATSDQTGLAGSTDTQYF
. | TRBD2 | TRBJ2-3 | TRBV6-6 | TGTGCCAGCAGTTACTCATCGGGAGGGGATACGCAGTATTTT | CASSYSSGGDTQYF
. | . | TRBJ1-2 | TRBV6-5 | TGTGCCAGCAGCCACCCCGGTGGCTACACCTTC | CASSHPGGYTF
. | . | TRBJ1-2 | TRBV29-1 | TGCAGCGCCCGCGGGCTAGAAACTGGCTACACCTTC | CSARGLETGYTF
. | TRBD1 | TRBJ1-6 | TRBV3-1/TRBV3-2 | TGTGCCAGCAGCCGGTCGACAGGGACACTCGGAAATTCACCCCTCCACTTT | CASSRSTGTLGNSPLHF
. | . | TRBJ2-2 | TRBV24-1 | TGTGCCACCAGTGTTGAGTACCCGGGCGGGGAGCTGTTTTTT | CATSVEYPGGELFF
. | . | TRBJ1-1 | TRBV5-8 | TGTGCCAGCAGCTTGGGTCGACAGCAAGCTTTCTTT | CASSLGRQQAFF
. | TRBD1 | TRBJ1-1 | TRBV5-1 | TGCGCCAGCAGTTACCGGGACAGGAACACTGAAGCTTTCTTT | CASSYRDRNTEAFF
. | . | TRBJ1-1 | TRBV10-3 | TGTGCCATCAGGACGGACAGACATATGAACACTGAAGCTTTCTTT | CAIRTDRHMNTEAFF
. | TRBD1 | TRBJ1-6 | TRBV5-1 | TGCGCCAGCAGCTCGGGGACAGTTAATTCACCCCTCCACTTT | CASSSGTVNSPLHF
. | . | TRBJ1-1 | TRBV7-9 | TGTGCCAGCAGCCCCTCGGGCACTGAAGCTTTCTTT | CASSPSGTEAFF
. | TRBD1 | TRBJ1-2 | TRBV7-2 | TGTGCCAGCAGCTTCCAACAGGGGTTCCATGGCTACACCTTC | CASSFQQGFHGYTF
. | . | TRBJ1-4 | TRBV4-1 | TGCGCCAGCAGCCAAGGGGGAGGAGAAAAACTGTTTTTT | CASSQGGGEKLFF
. | TRBD1 | TRBJ1-6 | TRBV6-5 | TGTGCCAGCAGGGACAGGGGTCTAAATTCACCCCTCCACTTT | CASRDRGLNSPLHF
. | . | TRBJ1-1 | TRBV7-9 | TGTGCCAGCAGCTTAACGGGGGAGGGCACTGAAGCTTTCTTT | CASSLTGEGTEAFF
. | TRBD1 | TRBJ2-2 | TRBV7-9 | TGTGCCAGCAGACGGGACAGGGCGGGTTCCAGCGGGGAGCTGTTTTTT | CASRRDRAGSSGELFF
. | . | TRBJ1-1 | TRBV3-1/TRBV3-2 | TGTGCCAGCAGCCAAGCGCAGGTAGGAGCTTTCTTT | CASSQAQVGAFF
once | . | TRBJ1-2 | TRBV29-1 | TGCAGCGTTGAAGAAGAGGGTAACTATGGCTACACCTTC | CSVEEEGNYGYTF
once | TRBD2 | TRBJ2-1 | TRBV19 | TGTGCCAGTAGTATCCTCGGGGGGGCCTACAATGAGCAGTTCTTC | CASSILGGAYNEQFF
. | . | TRBJ2-5 | TRBV18 | TGTGCCAGCTCATCACCCGCGAAAGAGACCCAGTACTTC | CASSSPAKETQYF
few | TRBD2 | TRBJ2-2 | TRBV4-2 | TGTGCCAGCAGCCAAAACCTGGGACTACACACCGGGGAGCTGTTTTTT | CASSQNLGLHTGELFF
few | TRBD2 | TRBJ2-3 | TRBV5-6 | TGTGCCAGCAGCTTGTTGACGGGGGGTAACACAGATACGCAGTATTTT | CASSLLTGGNTDTQYF
. | . | TRBJ1-2 | TRBV29-1 | TGCAGCGTTGTTAGTTACCTAGCCCTTGGGGGGTATGGCTACACCTTC | CSVVSYLALGGYGYTF
. | . | TRBJ2-7 | TRBV5-6 | TGTGCCAGCAGCTTGGAGGGGATGACCTACGAGCAGTACTTC | CASSLEGMTYEQYF